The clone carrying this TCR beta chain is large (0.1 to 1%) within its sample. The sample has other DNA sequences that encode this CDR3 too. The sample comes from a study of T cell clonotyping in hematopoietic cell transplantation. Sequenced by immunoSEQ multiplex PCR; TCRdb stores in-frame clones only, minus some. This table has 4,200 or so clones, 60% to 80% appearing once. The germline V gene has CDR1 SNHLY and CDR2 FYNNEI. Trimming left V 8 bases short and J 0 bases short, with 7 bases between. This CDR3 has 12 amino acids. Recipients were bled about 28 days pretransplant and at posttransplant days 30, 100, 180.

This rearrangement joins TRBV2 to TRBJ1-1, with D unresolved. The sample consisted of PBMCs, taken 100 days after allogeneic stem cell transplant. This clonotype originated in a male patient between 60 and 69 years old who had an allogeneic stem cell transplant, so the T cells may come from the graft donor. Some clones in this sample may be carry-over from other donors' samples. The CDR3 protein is CASDRLNTEAFF. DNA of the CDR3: TGTGCCAGCGACCGGCTGAACACTGAAGCTTTCTTT.